Given below is one T cell receptor beta chain in context. The sample originates from a study of blood T cell repertoires in COVID-19. Study-level background: There were acute and convalescent COVID-19 samples, and they came from the United States, Italy and Spain. Sample material is recorded as cDNA or gDNA derived from T cells, B-cell-depleted T cells, or PBMCs.

As originally analysed: Estimated nucleated cell counts came from reference gene primer amplification. Profiling relied on immunoSEQ multiplex PCR, and the TCRdb table lists in-frame clones only, not all of them. V, J and clone size derive from that table, while D and trimming were established from the DNA sequence. Seen here are 91,000 or so clones, roughly 82% observed once, and the top ten hold approximately 6.7%. This sequence originates from a middle-aged man with active or convalescent COVID-19. Sequencing used peripheral blood.

CDR3 residues: CASRAQGVAETQYF. For the CDR3, the DNA is TGCGCCAGCAGAGCTCAGGGGGTTGCGGAGACCCAGTACTTC. The chain uses TRBV10-2 and TRBJ2-5; TRBD1 matches at 7 bases. V dropped 6 bases and J dropped 5; count of bases not matched to a gene: 9. Germline lookup yields CDR1 WSHSY and CDR2 SAAADI. The CDR3 runs 14 residues.